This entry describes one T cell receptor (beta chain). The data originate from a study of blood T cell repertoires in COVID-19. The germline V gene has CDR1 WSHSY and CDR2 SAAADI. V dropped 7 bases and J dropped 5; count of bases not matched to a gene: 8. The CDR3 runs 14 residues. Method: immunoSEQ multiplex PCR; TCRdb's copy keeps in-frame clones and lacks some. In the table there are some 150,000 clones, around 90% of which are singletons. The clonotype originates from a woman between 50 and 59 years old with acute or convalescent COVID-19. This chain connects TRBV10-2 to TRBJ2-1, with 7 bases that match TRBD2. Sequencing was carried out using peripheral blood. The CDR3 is CASTPSGVNNEQFF. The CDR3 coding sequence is TGCGCCAGCACGCCCAGCGGGGTAAACAATGAGCAGTTCTTC.